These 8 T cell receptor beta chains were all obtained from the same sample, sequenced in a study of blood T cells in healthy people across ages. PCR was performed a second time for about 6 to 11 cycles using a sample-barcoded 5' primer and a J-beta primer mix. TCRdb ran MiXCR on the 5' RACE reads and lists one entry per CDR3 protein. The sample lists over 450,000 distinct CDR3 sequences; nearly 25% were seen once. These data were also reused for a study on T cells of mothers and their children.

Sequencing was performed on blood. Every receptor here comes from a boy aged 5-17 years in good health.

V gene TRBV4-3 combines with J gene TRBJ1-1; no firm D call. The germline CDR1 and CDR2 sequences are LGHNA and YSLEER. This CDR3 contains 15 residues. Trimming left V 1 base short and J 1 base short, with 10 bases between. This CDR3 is CASSQGVYANTEAFF. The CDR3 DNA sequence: TGCGCCAGCAGCCAAGGGGTTTACGCGAACACTGAAGCTTTCTTT.

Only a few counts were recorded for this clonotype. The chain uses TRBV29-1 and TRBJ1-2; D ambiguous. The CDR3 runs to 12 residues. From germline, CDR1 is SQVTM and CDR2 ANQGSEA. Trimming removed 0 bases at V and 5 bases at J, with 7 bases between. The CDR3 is CSVEDVGYGYTF. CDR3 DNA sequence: TGCAGCGTTGAAGATGTCGGATATGGCTACACCTTC.

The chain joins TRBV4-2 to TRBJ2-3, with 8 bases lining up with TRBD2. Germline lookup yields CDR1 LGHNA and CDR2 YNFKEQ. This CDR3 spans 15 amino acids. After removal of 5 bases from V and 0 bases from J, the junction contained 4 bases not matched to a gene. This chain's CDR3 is CASSYSGDSTDTQYF. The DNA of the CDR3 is TGTGCCAGCAGCTATAGCGGGGATAGCACAGATACGCAGTATTTT.

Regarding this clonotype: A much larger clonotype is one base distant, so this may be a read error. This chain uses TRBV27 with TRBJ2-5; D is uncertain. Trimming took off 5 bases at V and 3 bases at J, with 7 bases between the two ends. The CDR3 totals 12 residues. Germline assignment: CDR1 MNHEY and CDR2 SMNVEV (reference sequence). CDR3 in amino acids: CASSVSEETQYF. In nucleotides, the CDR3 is TGTGCCAGCAGTGTTTCGGAAGAGACCCAGTACTTC.

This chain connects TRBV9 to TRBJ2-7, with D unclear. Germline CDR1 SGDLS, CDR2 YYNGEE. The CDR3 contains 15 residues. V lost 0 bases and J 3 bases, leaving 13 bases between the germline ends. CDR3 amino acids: CASSVVADQSYEQYF. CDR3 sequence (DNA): TGTGCCAGCAGCGTAGTGGCAGACCAGAGCTACGAGCAGTACTTC.

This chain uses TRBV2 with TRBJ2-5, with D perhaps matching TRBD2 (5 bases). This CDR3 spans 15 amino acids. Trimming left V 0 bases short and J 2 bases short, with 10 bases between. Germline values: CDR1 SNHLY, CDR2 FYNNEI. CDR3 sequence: CASSEAPRGQETQYF. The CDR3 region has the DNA TGTGCCAGCAGTGAAGCGCCACGGGGACAAGAGACCCAGTACTTC.

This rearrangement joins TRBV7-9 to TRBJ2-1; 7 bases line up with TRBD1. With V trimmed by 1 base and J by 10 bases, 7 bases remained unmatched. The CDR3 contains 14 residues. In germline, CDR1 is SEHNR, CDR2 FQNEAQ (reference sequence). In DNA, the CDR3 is TGTGCCAGCAGCTTAGTCCGTCCGACAGGGGAGCAGTTCTTC. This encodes CASSLVRPTGEQFF.

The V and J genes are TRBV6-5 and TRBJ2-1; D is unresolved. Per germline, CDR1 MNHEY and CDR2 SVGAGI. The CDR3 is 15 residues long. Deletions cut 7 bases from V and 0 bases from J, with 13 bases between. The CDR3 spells CASTYSMSSYNEQFF. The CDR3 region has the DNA TGTGCCAGCACTTATTCTATGAGCTCCTACAATGAGCAGTTCTTC.